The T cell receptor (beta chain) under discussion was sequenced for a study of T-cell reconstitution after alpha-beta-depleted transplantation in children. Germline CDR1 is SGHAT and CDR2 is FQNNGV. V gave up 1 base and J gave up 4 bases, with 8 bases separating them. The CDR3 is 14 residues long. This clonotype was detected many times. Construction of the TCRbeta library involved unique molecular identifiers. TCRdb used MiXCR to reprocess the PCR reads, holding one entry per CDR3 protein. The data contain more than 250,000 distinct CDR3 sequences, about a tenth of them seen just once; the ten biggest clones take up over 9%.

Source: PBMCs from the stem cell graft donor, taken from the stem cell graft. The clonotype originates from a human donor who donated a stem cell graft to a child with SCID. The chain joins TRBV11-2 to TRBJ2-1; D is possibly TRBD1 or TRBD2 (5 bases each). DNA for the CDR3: TGTGCCAGCAGCTTAGGTGGGGGTTACAATGAGCAGTTCTTC. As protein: CASSLGGGYNEQFF.